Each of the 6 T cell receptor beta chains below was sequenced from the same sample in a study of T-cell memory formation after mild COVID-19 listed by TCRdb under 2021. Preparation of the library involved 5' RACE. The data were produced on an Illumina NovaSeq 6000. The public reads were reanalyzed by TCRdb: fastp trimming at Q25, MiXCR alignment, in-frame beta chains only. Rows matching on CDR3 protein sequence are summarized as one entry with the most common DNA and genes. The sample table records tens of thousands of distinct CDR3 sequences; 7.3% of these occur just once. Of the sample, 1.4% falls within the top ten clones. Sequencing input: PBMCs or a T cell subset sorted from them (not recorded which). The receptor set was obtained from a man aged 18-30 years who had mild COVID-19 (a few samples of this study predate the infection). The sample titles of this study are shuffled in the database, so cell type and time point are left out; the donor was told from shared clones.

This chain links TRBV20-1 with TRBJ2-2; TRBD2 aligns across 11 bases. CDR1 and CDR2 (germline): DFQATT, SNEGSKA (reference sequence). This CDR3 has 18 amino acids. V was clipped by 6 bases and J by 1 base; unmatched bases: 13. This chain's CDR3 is CSAQEGSGGAGNTGELFF. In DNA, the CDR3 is TGCAGTGCCCAGGAGGGTAGCGGGGGGGCAGGGAACACCGGGGAGCTGTTTTTT.

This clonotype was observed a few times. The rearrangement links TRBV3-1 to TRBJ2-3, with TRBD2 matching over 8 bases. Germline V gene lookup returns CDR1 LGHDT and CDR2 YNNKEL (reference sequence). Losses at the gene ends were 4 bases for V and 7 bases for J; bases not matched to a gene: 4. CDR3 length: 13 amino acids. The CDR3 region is CASSPPGGNTQYF. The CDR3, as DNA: TGTGCCAGCAGCCCCCCGGGGGGGAATACGCAGTATTTT.

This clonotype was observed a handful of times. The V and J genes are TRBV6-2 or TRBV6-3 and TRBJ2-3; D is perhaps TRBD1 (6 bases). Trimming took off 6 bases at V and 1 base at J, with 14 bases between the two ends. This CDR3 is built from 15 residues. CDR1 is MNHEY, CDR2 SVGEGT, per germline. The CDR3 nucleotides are TGTGCCAGCAGATCCCGCAGGGGTGGCACAGATACGCAGTATTTT. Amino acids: CASRSRRGGTDTQYF.

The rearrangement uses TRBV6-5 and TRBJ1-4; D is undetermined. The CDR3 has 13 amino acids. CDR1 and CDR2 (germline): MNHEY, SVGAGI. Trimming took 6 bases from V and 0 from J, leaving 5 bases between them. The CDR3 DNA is TGTGCCAGCAGAATGACAACTAATGAAAAACTGTTTTTT. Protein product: CASRMTTNEKLFF.

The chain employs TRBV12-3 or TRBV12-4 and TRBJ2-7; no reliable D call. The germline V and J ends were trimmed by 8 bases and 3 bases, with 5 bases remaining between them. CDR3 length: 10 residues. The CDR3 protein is CASGFYEQYF. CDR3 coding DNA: TGTGCCAGCGGCTTCTACGAGCAGTACTTC.

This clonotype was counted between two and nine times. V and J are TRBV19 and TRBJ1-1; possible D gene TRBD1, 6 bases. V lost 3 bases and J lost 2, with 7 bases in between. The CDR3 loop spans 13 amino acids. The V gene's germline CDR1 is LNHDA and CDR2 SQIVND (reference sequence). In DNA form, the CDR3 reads TGTGCCAGTAGTATGGACAGAAACACTGAAGCTTTCTTT. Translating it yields CASSMDRNTEAFF.